This T cell receptor beta chain was retrieved from a study of CD8+ T cells in alopecia areata (dated by TCRdb to the late 2010s). With respect to the entire study: Treated patients were enrolled in an open-label pilot trial of oral tofacitinib at 5 to 10 mg twice daily for moderate-to-severe alopecia areata. TCRbeta CDR3 regions were amplified by immunoSEQ multiplex PCR with 35 Vbeta forward and 13 Jbeta reverse primers. RNA was extracted with the PAXgene miRNA kit for fixed scalp, the miRNeasy kit for PBMCs, and the RNeasy kit for mouse skin. Scalp clonality was compared among normal scalp (n=4), patchy alopecia areata scalp (n=8), and alopecia totalis/universalis scalp (n=8). In humans, TCRbeta sequencing was performed on scalp tissue and on sorted CD4+ and CD8+ peripheral blood T cells from healthy controls and from patients with patchy or totalis/universalis alopecia areata. For the treated patients, the SALT score, which quantifies what percentage of scalp surface area is affected, served as the measure of disease severity. To study T cell clonal expansion in alopecia areata, the researchers applied high-throughput TCRbeta sequencing to both the C3H/HeJ mouse model and human patients. Patients stayed on tofacitinib for 6 to 18 months and then had 6 months of follow-up off drug so that delayed response and recurrence could be assessed. Biopsies were taken from tofacitinib-treated patients at baseline and again at 4 and 24 weeks into treatment, and several of those patients also had a later scalp biopsy.

Deletion took 5 bases off V and 1 base off J, with a span of 11 bases between the germline ends. The CDR3 covers 14 residues, taking in both the cysteine and the phenylalanine. Just CDR3 DNA is preserved here, 42 bases in frame from base 1. Based on the germline V gene, the CDR1 and CDR2 sequences are SGHTA and FQGNSA. The sample holds a few counts of this clone. Its antigen target is currently unknown. No much larger clone is present one base from it, and per-base qualities are unavailable. The sample's time point label, in plain terms: around 4 weeks on oral tofacitinib. The meaning of the sample's treatment or condition label: oral pan-JAK inhibitor, 5-10 mg twice daily. Lesional scalp punch biopsies and peripheral blood were collected from alopecia areata patients. PBMCs were isolated by density centrifugation and stained for CD3, CD4 and CD8, and CD4+ and CD8+ T cells were sorted on a FACSAria.

Overall study results and their limits: With tofacitinib, both scalp clonality and the number of expanded CD8+ clones among the top 100 scalp clones went down significantly. Shared TCR sequences between patients were less evident than in mice, which may be partly attributable to HLA diversity in the patient population. Many expanded lesional clones persisted in scalp and blood during tofacitinib treatment, which may partly explain relapse after stopping treatment. Unlike mouse skin, where gammadelta T cells dominate, normal human skin contains resident alphabeta T cells that get sequenced too, which complicates analysis of the scalp TCR repertoire. Higher clonality and more expanded CD8+ clones were observed in lesional scalp than in normal scalp, particularly in alopecia totalis/universalis, a finding suggestive of antigenic drive. Because the treated cohort was small and included a single nonresponder, larger studies are needed to assess links between baseline CD8+ expansion and response.

The library was made by the immunoSEQ multiplex PCR assay. RNA was extracted from all samples and reverse transcribed into cDNA, which served as template for TCR sequencing. SuperScript III was used to make first-strand cDNA, primed with a 2:1 mix of oligo-dT and random hexamers. A synthetic immune receptor repertoire was used to gauge amplification bias, and whatever bias remained was removed computationally. The original pipeline was this. After raw reads were preprocessed to remove errors, the CDR3 was defined following IMGT conventions as running from the conserved cysteine to phenylalanine. To get clonality, Shannon entropy was normalized by log2 of the number of productive unique TCRs and the result was subtracted from 1. Whether scalp clones were CD4 or CD8 was inferred by matching scalp TCRbeta sequences against CD4 and CD8 repertoires sorted from blood. TCRdb stores this immuneACCESS table with in-frame sequences only. Part of the clones is absent; in the studies checked, under half of the shortfall reflects unresolved V genes, and no reason is known for the rest. V and J calls and clone size are those listed in that table; D and trimming were worked out from the DNA. Here the sample has around 200,000 clones; roughly three fifths occur a single time. In total, the top ten clones hold 0.69% of the sample.

This specimen consisted of CD4+ T cells sorted from blood, obtained at week 4, from a patient treated with tofacitinib. Rearrangement joined TRBV7-2 to TRBJ1-1, with TRBD1 as a weak D call on 5 bases. This receptor was taken from a human donor with alopecia areata. The base sequence is TGTGCCAGCAGCCCAGAAAGGGGGAACACTGAAGCTTTCTTT. It translates as CASSPERGNTEAFF.